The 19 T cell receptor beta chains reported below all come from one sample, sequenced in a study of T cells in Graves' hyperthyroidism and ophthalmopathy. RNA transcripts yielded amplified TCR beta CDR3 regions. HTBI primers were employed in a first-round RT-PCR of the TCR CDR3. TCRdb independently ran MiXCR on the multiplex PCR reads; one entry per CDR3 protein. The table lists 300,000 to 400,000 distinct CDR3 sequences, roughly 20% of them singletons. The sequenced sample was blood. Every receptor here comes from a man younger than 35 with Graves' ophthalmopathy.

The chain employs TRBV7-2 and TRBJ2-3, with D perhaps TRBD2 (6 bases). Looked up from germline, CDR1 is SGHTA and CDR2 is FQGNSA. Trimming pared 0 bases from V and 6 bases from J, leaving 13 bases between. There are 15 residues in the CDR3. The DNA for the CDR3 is TGTGCCAGCAGCTTAGCAAGCGGAGGGGTGGATACGCAGTATTTT. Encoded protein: CASSLASGGVDTQYF. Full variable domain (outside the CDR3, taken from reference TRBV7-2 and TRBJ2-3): GAGVSQSPSNKVTEKGKDVELRCDPISGHTALYWYRQSLGQGLEFLIYFQGNSAPDKSGLPSDRFSAERTGGSVSTLTIQRTQQEDSAVYLCASSLASGGVDTQYFGPGTRLTVL.

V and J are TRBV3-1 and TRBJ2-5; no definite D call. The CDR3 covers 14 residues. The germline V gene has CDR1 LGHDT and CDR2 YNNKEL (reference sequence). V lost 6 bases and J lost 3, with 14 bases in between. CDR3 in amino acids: CASSYMTDKETQYF. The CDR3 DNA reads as TGTGCCAGCAGTTACATGACGGATAAAGAGACCCAGTACTTC.

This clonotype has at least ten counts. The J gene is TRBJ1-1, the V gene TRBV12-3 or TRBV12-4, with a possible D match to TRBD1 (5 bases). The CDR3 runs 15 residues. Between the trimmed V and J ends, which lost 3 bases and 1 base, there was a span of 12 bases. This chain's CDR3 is CASSFMGVWNTEAFF. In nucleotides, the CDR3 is TGTGCCAGCAGTTTTATGGGGGTTTGGAACACTGAAGCTTTCTTT.

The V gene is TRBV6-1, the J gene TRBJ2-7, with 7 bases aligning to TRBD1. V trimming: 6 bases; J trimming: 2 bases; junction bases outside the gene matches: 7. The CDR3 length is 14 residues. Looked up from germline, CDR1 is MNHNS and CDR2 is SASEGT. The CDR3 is CASRPRGQAYEQYF. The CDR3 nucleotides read TGTGCCAGCAGGCCCAGAGGACAGGCCTACGAGCAGTACTTC.

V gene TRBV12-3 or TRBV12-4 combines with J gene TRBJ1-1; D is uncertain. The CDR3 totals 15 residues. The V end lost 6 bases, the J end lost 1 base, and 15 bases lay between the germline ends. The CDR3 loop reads CASSPGPGPNTEAFF. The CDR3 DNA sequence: TGTGCCAGCAGCCCGGGCCCGGGCCCGAACACTGAAGCTTTCTTT.

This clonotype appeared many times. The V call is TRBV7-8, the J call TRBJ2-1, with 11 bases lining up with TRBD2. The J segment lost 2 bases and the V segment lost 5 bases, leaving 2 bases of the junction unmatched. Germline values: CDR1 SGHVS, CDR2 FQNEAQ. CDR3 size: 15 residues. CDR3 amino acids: CASSHSGGAYNEQFF. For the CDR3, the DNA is TGTGCCAGCAGCCATAGCGGGGGGGCCTACAATGAGCAGTTCTTC. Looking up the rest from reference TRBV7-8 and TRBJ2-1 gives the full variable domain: GAGVSQSPRYKVAKRGQDVALRCDPISGHVSLFWYQQALGQGPEFLTYFQNEAQLDKSGLPSDRFFAERPEGSVSTLKIQRTQQEDSAVYLCASSHSGGAYNEQFFGPGTRLTVL.

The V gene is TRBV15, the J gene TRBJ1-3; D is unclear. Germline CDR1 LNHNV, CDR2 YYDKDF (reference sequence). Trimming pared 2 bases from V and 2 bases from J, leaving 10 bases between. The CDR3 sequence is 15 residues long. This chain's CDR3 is CATSRQDLAGNTIYF. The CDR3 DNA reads TGTGCCACCAGCAGACAGGACTTAGCTGGAAACACCATATATTTT.

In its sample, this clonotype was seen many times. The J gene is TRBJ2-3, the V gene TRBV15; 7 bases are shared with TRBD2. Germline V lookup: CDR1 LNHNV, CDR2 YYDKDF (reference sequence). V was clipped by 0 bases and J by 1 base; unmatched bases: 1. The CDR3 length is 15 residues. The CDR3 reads CATSRERGGTDTQYF. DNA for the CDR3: TGTGCCACCAGCAGAGAACGGGGGGGCACAGATACGCAGTATTTT. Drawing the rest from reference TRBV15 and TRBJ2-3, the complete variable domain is DAMVIQNPRYQVTQFGKPVTLSCSQTLNHNVMYWYQQKSSQAPKLLFHYYDKDFNNEADTPDNFQSRRPNTSFCFLDIRSPGLGDTAMYLCATSRERGGTDTQYFGPGTRLTVL.

The CDR3 DNA reads as TGCGCCAGCTGGACAGGTGAAAGGTCCTACGAGCAGTACTTC. It encodes CASWTGERSYEQYF. The chain joins TRBV5-1 to TRBJ2-7; 7 bases are a match to TRBD1. Germline trimming cut 7 bases from V and 1 base from J; bases unmatched to any gene: 8. Germline-derived CDR1 and CDR2 are SGHRS and YFSETQ. The CDR3 is made up of 14 amino acids. Drawing the rest from reference TRBV5-1 and TRBJ2-7, the complete variable domain is KAGVTQTPRYLIKTRGQQVTLSCSPISGHRSVSWYQQTPGQGLQFLFEYFSETQRNKGNFPGRFSGRQFSNSRSEMNVSTLELGDSALYLCASWTGERSYEQYFGPGTRLTVT.

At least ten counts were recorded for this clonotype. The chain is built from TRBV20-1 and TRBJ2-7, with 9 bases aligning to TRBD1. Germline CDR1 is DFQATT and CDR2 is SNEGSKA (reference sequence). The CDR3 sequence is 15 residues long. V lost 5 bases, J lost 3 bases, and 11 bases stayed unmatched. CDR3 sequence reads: CSAGPGQGMVYEQYF. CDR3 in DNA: TGCAGTGCTGGACCGGGACAGGGCATGGTCTACGAGCAGTACTTC.

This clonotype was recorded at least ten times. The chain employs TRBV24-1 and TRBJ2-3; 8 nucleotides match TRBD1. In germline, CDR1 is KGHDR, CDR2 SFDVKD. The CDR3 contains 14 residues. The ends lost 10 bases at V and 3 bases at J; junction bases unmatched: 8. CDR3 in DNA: TGTGCCACTACTACGGGACAGGAGACAGATACGCAGTATTTT. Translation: CATTTGQETDTQYF.

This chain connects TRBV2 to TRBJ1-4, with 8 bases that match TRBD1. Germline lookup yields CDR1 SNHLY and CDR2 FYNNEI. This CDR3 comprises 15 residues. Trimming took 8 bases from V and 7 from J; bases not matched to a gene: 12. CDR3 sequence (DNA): TGTGCCAGCCAACCCGGGACAGGAAGAAGTGAAAAACTGTTTTTT. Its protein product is CASQPGTGRSEKLFF.

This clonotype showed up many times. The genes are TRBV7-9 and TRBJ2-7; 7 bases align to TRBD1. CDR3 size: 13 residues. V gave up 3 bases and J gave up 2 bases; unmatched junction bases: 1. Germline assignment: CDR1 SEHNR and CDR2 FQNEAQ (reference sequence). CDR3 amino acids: CASSFDRAYEQYF. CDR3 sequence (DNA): TGTGCCAGCAGCTTCGACAGGGCCTACGAGCAGTACTTC.

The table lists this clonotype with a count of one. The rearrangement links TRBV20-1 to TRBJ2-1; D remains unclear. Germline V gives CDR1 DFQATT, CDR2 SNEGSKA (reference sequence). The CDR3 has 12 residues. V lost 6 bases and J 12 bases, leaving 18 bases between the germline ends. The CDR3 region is CSAPVKGYLQFF. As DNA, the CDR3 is TGCAGTGCGCCCGTCAAGGGCTATCTGCAGTTCTTC.

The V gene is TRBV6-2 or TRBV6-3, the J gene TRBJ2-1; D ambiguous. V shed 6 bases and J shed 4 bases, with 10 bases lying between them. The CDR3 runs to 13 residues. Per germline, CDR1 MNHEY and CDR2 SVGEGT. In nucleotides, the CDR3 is TGTGCCAGCAGCTTTGACGGGTACAATGAGCAGTTCTTC. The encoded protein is CASSFDGYNEQFF.

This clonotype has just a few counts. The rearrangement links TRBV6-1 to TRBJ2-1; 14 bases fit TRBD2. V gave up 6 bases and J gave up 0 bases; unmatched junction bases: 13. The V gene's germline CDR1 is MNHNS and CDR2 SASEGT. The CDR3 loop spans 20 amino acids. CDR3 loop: CASSPTSGGALFSSYNEQFF. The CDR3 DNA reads TGTGCCAGCAGCCCGACTAGCGGGGGGGCCCTTTTTAGCTCCTACAATGAGCAGTTCTTC.

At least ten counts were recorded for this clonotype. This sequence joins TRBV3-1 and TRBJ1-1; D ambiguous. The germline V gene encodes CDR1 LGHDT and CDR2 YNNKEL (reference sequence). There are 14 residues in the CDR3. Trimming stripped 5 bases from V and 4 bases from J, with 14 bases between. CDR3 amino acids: CASSSGWEATEAFF. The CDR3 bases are TGTGCCAGCAGCTCAGGATGGGAGGCCACTGAAGCTTTCTTT.

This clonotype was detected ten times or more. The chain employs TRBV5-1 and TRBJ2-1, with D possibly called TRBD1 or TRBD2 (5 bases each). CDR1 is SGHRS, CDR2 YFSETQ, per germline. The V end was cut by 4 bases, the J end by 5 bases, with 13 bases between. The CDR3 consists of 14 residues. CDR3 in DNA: TGCGCCAGCAGCACCGGGACGCAGAACAATGAGCAGTTCTTC. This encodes CASSTGTQNNEQFF.

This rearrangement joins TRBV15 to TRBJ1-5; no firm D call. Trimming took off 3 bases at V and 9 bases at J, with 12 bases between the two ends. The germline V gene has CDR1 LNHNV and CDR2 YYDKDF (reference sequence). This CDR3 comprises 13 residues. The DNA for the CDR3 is TGTGCCACCAGCAGGGACCGGATTGGGCCCCAGCATTTT. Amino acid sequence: CATSRDRIGPQHF.